What follows are 14 T cell receptor beta chains derived from one specimen sequenced in a study of OX40 agonist ivuxolimab in advanced cancers. TCRdb's table, derived via immunoSEQ multiplex PCR, lists solely in-frame clones and lacks some. The table has 82,000 or so clones, about nine tenths seen once. The sample was CD4+ or CD8+ T cells sorted from blood, taken in a trial of the OX40 agonist ivuxolimab. The receptors originated from an adult with an advanced solid tumor such as melanoma, head and neck, liver or kidney cancer.

The rearrangement joins TRBV15 to TRBJ1-5; D is uncertain. CDR3 length equals 13 residues. The germline V gene encodes CDR1 LNHNV and CDR2 YYDKDF (reference sequence). V was cut by 6 bases and J by 1 base, with 7 bases left in between. CDR3 DNA sequence: TGTGCCACCAGTCCTGGGAGCAATCAGCCCCAGCATTTT. Its translation: CATSPGSNQPQHF.

The V call is TRBV10-3, the J call TRBJ1-2, with D perhaps matching TRBD1 (5 bases). CDR1 is ENHRY and CDR2 is SYGVKD in the germline V gene. The CDR3 is 15 residues long. Trimming took 6 bases from V and 2 from J, leaving 16 bases between them. CDR3 DNA sequence: TGTGCCATCAGCCGCCCCGGAGAGGGGAACTATGGCTACACCTTC. Protein: CAISRPGEGNYGYTF.

The chain uses TRBV6-6 and TRBJ1-2, with 9 bases lining up with TRBD1. Trimming removed 6 bases from V and 4 bases from J; junction bases left unmatched: 6. Germline V gene data show CDR1 as MNHNY and CDR2 as SVGAGI (reference sequence). The length of the CDR3 is 14 residues. The CDR3 reads CASRGQGFSYGYTF. DNA of the CDR3: TGTGCCAGCAGGGGACAGGGATTTAGCTATGGCTACACCTTC.

The sample holds a few counts of this clone. The chain has TRBV30 and TRBJ1-5; perhaps TRBD1 as D (6 bases). Germline CDR1 GTSNPN, CDR2 SVGIG (reference sequence). There are 13 residues in the CDR3. The ends were cut back, 1 base at V and 2 bases at J, with 6 bases in the middle. CDR3 in DNA: TGTGCCTGGAGTGGACAGGGCAATCAGCCCCAGCATTTT. It specifies CAWSGQGNQPQHF.

The chain is built from TRBV30 and TRBJ2-3, with D perhaps TRBD1 (6 bases). CDR1 and CDR2 (germline): GTSNPN, SVGIG (reference sequence). Trimming cost V 1 base and J 3 bases, with 14 bases left between them. CDR3 length: 15 amino acids. CDR3 residues: CAWSGGVGTTDTQYF. The CDR3 coding sequence is TGTGCCTGGAGTGGGGGCGTTGGGACAACAGATACGCAGTATTTT.

This sequence joins TRBV15 and TRBJ2-7; TRBD2 matches at 13 bases. CDR1 and CDR2 (germline): LNHNV, YYDKDF (reference sequence). The CDR3 loop spans 12 amino acids. The V and J ends lost 6 bases and 9 bases, in that order; junction bases with no gene match: 2. CDR3 DNA sequence: TGTGCCACCAGTGGGACTAGCGGGATGCAGTACTTC. This encodes CATSGTSGMQYF.

The chain joins TRBV6-5 to TRBJ2-5; weak D call: TRBD1 (5 bases). V was pared by 2 bases and J by 7 bases, with 14 bases between. The CDR3 is 14 residues long. Germline-derived CDR1 and CDR2 are MNHEY and SVGAGI. The CDR3 reads CASSYDSPQGTQYF. The CDR3 nucleotides read TGTGCCAGCAGTTACGACAGTCCCCAGGGGACCCAGTACTTC.

The chain links TRBV10-1 to TRBJ2-5, with 11 nucleotides matching TRBD2. The CDR3 spans 14 residues. Germline V gene sequence: CDR1 WNHNN, CDR2 SYGVQD (reference sequence). After removal of 6 bases from V and 4 bases from J, the junction contained 4 bases not matched to a gene. The CDR3 is CASSPSGGRETQYF. For the CDR3, the DNA is TGCGCCAGCAGCCCTAGCGGGGGGCGAGAGACCCAGTACTTC.

This clone was picked up a small number of times. The rearrangement links TRBV7-3 to TRBJ2-1; no firm D call. Germline CDR1 is SGHTA and CDR2 is FQGTGA. The CDR3 is 13 residues long. V lost 0 bases and J lost 7, with 7 bases in between. The chain's CDR3 is CASSLTALNEQFF. CDR3 bases: TGTGCCAGCAGCTTAACTGCCCTGAATGAGCAGTTCTTC.

The V gene is TRBV5-1, the J gene TRBJ1-6; 10 bases line up with TRBD1. This CDR3 contains 15 residues. V shed 3 bases, J shed 9 bases, and the junction held 6 bases outside the gene matches. Germline loops: CDR1 SGHRS, CDR2 YFSETQ. The CDR3 loop is CASSWGTGAVSPLHF. CDR3 bases: TGCGCCAGCAGCTGGGGGACAGGGGCCGTTTCACCCCTCCACTTT. Supplemented by reference TRBV5-1 and TRBJ1-6, the full variable domain reads KAGVTQTPRYLIKTRGQQVTLSCSPISGHRSVSWYQQTPGQGLQFLFEYFSETQRNKGNFPGRFSGRQFSNSRSEMNVSTLELGDSALYLCASSWGTGAVSPLHFGNGTRLTVT.

This chain uses TRBV7-9 with TRBJ1-3; 8 bases match TRBD1. The CDR3 loop spans 17 amino acids. V lost 2 bases, J lost 3 bases, and 9 bases stayed unmatched. Germline lookup yields CDR1 SEHNR and CDR2 FQNEAQ (reference sequence). This CDR3 is CASSLLAGGAGGNTIYF. The CDR3 bases are TGTGCCAGCAGCTTACTGGCAGGGGGCGCGGGTGGAAACACCATATATTTT. The whole variable domain, remainder taken from reference TRBV7-9 and TRBJ1-3, is DTGVSQNPRHKITKRGQNVTFRCDPISEHNRLYWYRQTLGQGPEFLTYFQNEAQLEKSRLLSDRFSAERPKGSFSTLEIQRTEQGDSAMYLCASSLLAGGAGGNTIYFGEGSWLTVV.

The chain uses TRBV6-5 and TRBJ2-7; weak D call: TRBD1 (6 bases). The V gene lost 5 bases and the J gene lost 5 bases, with 13 bases spanning the gap. The CDR3 is 13 residues long. From germline, CDR1 is MNHEY and CDR2 SVGAGI. CDR3 in amino acids: CASSPPGVHEQYF. For the CDR3, the DNA is TGTGCCAGCAGTCCCCCAGGGGTCCACGAGCAGTACTTC.

The count of this clone is one. V usage is TRBV7-9 and J usage is TRBJ2-3; TRBD2 aligns across 11 bases. Per the germline V gene, CDR1 is SEHNR and CDR2 is FQNEAQ (reference sequence). CDR3 length: 17 residues. The V gene end was trimmed by 5 bases and the J gene end by 3 bases; junction bases not matched to a gene: 10. CDR3 residues: CASSPWGSGGATDTQYF. The CDR3 bases are TGTGCCAGCAGCCCCTGGGGTAGCGGGGGGGCGACAGATACGCAGTATTTT.

This chain links TRBV6-1 with TRBJ2-7; D is perhaps TRBD1 or TRBD2 (5 bases each). Between the trimmed V and J ends, which lost 5 bases and 4 bases, there was a span of 18 bases. The CDR3 loop spans 15 amino acids. Germline assignment: CDR1 MNHNS and CDR2 SASEGT. The CDR3 region has the DNA TGTGCCAGCAGTCTTTATGACCGGGACGAGTACGAGCAGTACTTC. Its protein product is CASSLYDRDEYEQYF.